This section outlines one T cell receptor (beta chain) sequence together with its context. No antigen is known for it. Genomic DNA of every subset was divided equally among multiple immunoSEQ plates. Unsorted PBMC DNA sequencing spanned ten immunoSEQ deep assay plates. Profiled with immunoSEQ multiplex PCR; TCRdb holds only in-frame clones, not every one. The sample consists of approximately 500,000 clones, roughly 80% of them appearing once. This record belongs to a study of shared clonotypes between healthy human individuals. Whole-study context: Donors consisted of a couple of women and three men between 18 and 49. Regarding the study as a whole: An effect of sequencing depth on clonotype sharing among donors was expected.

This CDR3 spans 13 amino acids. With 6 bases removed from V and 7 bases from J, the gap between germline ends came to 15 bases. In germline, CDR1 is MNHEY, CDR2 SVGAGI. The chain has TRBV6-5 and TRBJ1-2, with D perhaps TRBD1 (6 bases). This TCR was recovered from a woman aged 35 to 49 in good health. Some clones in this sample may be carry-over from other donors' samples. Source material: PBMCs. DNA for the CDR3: TGTGCCAGCAGCACGGACAGCATGGGTGGCTACACCTTC. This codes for CASSTDSMGGYTF.